These T cell receptor beta chains were read from a single sample in a study of siplizumab effects on memory and regulatory T cells. The assay was immunoSEQ multiplex PCR, and TCRdb's table has in-frame clones only and misses some. The table lists tens of thousands of clones, 75% to 95% of them singletons, with about 27% in the top ten. Sequenced input: CD8+ T cells sorted from blood. Receptors were obtained from a human donor in good health. CDR3s include the opening cysteine and the closing phenylalanine or tryptophan. The D gene is left open where the match is weak. Some rows mark clone size as missing; the rest say once, few, many or name a class of expanded clone.

J gene	D gene	CDR3 length	V gene	clone size	CDR3 DNA	CDR3 protein
TRBJ2-3	.	12	TRBV7-2	.	TGTGCCAGCAGCTTAGTTCCGGATACGCAGTATTTT	CASSLVPDTQYF
TRBJ2-7	TRBD1	15	TRBV19	.	TGTGCCAGTAGTATAGATTGGACAGGGGCCTACGAGCAGTACTTC	CASSIDWTGAYEQYF
TRBJ1-1	.	13	TRBV19	once	TGTGCCAGTAGGATGGGGGGCAGCACTGAAGCTTTCTTT	CASRMGGSTEAFF
TRBJ2-3	.	15	TRBV25-1	.	TGTGCCAGCAGTGAAATCGGGGGCCTCACAGATACGCAGTATTTT	CASSEIGGLTDTQYF
TRBJ2-5	.	17	TRBV5-1	.	TGCGCCAGCAGCCTATACCCCACAGGGTCGTACCAAGAGACCCAGTACTTC	CASSLYPTGSYQETQYF
TRBJ2-1	.	16	TRBV9	.	TGTGCCAGCAATCGGTTCAGGGAGGGGGCCTACAATGAGCAGTTCTTC	CASNRFREGAYNEQFF
TRBJ1-5	.	16	TRBV4-1	.	TGCGCCAGCAGCCAAGATTCAAGTTACCTAAATCAGCCCCAGCATTTT	CASSQDSSYLNQPQHF
TRBJ2-7	TRBD1	14	TRBV27	once	TGTGCCAGCAGTTCGACAGGGCAAACCTACGAGCAGTACTTC	CASSSTGQTYEQYF
TRBJ1-1	TRBD1	16	TRBV19	few	TGTGCCAGTAGTATCCTCGGGAGGGGGCAGGGCACTGAAGCTTTCTTT	CASSILGRGQGTEAFF
TRBJ2-7	TRBD2	15	TRBV5-1	few	TGCGCCAGCAGCTTGGTGGGACTAGCCTCCTACGAGCAGTACTTC	CASSLVGLASYEQYF
TRBJ2-7	.	15	TRBV11-2	.	TGTGCCAGCAGCCCCGGATCGGGCCCGCGCTACGAGCAGTACTTC	CASSPGSGPRYEQYF
TRBJ2-3	.	14	TRBV2	.	TGTGCCAGCAGTGGCGGGAAAACCACAGATACGCAGTATTTT	CASSGGKTTDTQYF
TRBJ2-7	.	14	TRBV6-5	once	TGTGCCAGCAGTTACTCGCTAGCCTCCTACGAGCAGTACTTC	CASSYSLASYEQYF
TRBJ1-1	.	17	TRBV11-2	.	TGTGCCAGCAGCGTCCGGGTTCGATCTCTAATGGACACTGAAGCTTTCTTT	CASSVRVRSLMDTEAFF
TRBJ2-2	TRBD1	14	TRBV5-1	.	TGCGCCAGCATCTGGGACAGAAACACCGGGGAGCTGTTTTTT	CASIWDRNTGELFF
TRBJ1-2	.	16	TRBV5-6	.	TGTGCCAGCAGCTTGGGACGGAGCGCTATGAAGTATGGCTACACCTTC	CASSLGRSAMKYGYTF
TRBJ2-7	TRBD1	14	TRBV7-2	.	TGTGCCAGCAGCCTCACCGGGACAGGCTACGAGCAGTACTTC	CASSLTGTGYEQYF
TRBJ1-2	TRBD1	14	TRBV5-4	.	TGTGCCAGCAGCTTGGAGGGACAGGGCTATGGCTACACCTTC	CASSLEGQGYGYTF